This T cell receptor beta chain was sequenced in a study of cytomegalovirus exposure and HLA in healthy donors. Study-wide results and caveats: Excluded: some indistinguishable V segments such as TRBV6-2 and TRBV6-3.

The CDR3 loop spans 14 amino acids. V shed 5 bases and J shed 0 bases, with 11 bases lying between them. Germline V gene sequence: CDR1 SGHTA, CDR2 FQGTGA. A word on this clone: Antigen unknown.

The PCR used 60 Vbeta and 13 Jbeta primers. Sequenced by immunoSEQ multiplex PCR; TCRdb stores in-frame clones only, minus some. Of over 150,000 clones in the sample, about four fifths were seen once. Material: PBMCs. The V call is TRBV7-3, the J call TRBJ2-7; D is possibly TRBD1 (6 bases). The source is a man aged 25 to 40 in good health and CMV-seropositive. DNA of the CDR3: TGTGCCAGCAGCCCTACAGGGAACTCCTACGAGCAGTACTTC. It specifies CASSPTGNSYEQYF.